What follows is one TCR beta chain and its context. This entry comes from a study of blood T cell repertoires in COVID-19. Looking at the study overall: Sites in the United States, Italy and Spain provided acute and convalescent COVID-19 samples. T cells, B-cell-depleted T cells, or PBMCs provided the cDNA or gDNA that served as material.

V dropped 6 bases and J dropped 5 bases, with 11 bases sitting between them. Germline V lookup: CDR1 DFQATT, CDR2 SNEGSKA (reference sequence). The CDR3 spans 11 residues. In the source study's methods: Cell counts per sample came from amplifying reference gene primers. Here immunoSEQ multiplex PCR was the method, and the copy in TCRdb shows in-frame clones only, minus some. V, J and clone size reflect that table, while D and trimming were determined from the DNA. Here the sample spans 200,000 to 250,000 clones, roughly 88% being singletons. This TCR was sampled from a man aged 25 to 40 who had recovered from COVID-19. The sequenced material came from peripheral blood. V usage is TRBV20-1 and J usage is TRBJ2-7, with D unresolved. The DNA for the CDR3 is TGCAGTGCCGGATATGCGGACGAGCAGTACTTC. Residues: CSAGYADEQYF.